The clone carrying this TCR beta chain was seen more than once but under ten times. Its specificity is not known. The sample comes from a study of T cell clonotyping in hematopoietic cell transplantation. V lost 3 bases, J lost 3 bases, and 18 bases lay in between. This CDR3 comprises 16 residues. CDR1 and CDR2 from the germline V gene are MNHNS and SASEGT. Regarding the study as a whole: Broader posttransplant TCR repertoire diversity was predicted by graft donor and pretransplant recipient Inverse Simpson Index values. No sorting was done, leaving CD4 and CD8 contributions mixed.

Assay used: immunoSEQ multiplex PCR; TCRdb lists only in-frame clones, some missing. The sample has just under 5,500 clones, about 26% seen once. The TCR comes from a male patient in his thirties or forties who had an allogeneic stem cell transplant from an unrelated donor, so the T cells may come from the graft donor. Some clones in this sample may be carry-over from other donors' samples. Specimen: peripheral blood mononuclear cells, collected 180 days after allogeneic stem cell transplant. J is TRBJ2-7 and V is TRBV6-1, with a weak D call TRBD2 (7 bases). CDR3 region: CASSDLGGGAHYEQYF. As DNA, the CDR3 is TGTGCCAGCAGTGATCTAGGTGGGGGGGCACACTACGAGCAGTACTTC.